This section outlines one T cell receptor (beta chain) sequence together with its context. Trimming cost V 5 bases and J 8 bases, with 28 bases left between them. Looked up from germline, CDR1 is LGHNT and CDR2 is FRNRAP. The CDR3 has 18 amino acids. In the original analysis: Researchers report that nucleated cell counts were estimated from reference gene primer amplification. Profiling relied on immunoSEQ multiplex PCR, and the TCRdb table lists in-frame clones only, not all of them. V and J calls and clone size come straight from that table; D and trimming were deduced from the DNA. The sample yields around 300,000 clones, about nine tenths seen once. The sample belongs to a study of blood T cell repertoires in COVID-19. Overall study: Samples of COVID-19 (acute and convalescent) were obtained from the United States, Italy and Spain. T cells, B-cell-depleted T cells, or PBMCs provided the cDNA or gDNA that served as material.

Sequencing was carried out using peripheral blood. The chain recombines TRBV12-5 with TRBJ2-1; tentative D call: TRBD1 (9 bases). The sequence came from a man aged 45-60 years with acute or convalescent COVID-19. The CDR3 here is CASGQGQGVGLAGDEQFF. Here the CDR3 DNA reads TGTGCTAGTGGTCAGGGACAGGGCGTAGGACTAGCAGGCGATGAGCAGTTCTTC.